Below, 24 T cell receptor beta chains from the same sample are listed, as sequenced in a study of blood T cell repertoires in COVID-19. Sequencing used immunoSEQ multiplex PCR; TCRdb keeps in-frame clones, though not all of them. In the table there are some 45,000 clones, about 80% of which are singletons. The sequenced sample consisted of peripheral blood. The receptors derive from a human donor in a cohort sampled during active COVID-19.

The CDR3 reads CASSALADSYNEQFF. CDR3 in DNA: TGTGCCAGCAGCGCTCTAGCGGACTCCTACAATGAGCAGTTCTTC. This chain joins TRBV9 and TRBJ2-1; the match to TRBD2 covers 7 bases. From germline, CDR1 is SGDLS and CDR2 YYNGEE. V trimming: 3 bases; J trimming: 0 bases; junction bases outside the gene matches: 3. CDR3 size: 15 residues.

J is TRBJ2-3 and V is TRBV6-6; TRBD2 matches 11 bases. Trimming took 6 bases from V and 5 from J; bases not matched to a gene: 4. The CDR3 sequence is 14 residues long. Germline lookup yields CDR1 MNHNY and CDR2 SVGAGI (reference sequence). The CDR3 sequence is CASRLAGVVDTQYF. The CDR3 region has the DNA TGTGCCAGCAGACTAGCGGGAGTCGTAGATACGCAGTATTTT.

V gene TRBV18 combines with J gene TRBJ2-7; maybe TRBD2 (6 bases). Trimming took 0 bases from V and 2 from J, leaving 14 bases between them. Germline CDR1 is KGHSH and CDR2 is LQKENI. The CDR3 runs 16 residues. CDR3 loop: CASSPPVAAGTYEQYF. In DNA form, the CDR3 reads TGTGCCAGCTCACCACCGGTGGCCGCGGGAACCTACGAGCAGTACTTC.

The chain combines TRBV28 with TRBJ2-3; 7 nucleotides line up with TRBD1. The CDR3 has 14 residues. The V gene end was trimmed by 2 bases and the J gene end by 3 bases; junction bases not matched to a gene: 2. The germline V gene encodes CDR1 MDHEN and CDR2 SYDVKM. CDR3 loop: CASSLDRATDTQYF. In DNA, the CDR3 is TGTGCCAGCAGTTTAGACAGGGCTACAGATACGCAGTATTTT.

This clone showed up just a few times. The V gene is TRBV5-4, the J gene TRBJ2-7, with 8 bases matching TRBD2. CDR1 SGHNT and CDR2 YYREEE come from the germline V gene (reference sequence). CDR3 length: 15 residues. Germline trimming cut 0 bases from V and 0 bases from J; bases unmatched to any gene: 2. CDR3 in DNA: TGTGCCAGCAGCTTGGAACTAGCGGCCTCCTACGAGCAGTACTTC. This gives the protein CASSLELAASYEQYF.

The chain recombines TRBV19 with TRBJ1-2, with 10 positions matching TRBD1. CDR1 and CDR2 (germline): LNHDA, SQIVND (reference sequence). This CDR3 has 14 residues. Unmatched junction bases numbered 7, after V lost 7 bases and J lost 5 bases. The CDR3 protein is CASNPDRGPYGYTF. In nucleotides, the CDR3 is TGTGCCAGTAACCCTGACAGGGGGCCGTATGGCTACACCTTC.

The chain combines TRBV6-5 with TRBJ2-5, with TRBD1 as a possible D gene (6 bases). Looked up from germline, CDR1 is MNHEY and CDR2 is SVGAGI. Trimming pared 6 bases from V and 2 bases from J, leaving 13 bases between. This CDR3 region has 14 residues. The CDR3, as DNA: TGTGCCAGCAGCGTTAGGACAGCTCAAGAGACCCAGTACTTC. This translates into CASSVRTAQETQYF.

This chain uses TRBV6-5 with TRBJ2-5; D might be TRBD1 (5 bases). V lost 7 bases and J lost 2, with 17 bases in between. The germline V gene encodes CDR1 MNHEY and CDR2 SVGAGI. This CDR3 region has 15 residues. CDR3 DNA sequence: TGTGCCAGCACCAAGGATGCGACAGCACAAGAGACCCAGTACTTC. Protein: CASTKDATAQETQYF.

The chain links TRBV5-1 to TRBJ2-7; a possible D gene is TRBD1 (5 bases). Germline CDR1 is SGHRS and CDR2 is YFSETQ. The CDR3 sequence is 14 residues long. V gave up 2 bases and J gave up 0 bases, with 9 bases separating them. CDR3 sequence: CASSLPDNSYEQYF. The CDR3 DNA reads TGCGCCAGCAGCTTACCGGACAACTCCTACGAGCAGTACTTC.

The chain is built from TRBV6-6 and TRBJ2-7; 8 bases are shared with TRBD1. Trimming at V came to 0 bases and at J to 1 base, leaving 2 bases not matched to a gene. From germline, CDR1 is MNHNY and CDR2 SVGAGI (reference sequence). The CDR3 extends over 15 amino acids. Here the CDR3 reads CASSYSGQGSYEQYF. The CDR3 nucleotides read TGTGCCAGCAGTTACTCCGGACAGGGATCCTACGAGCAGTACTTC.

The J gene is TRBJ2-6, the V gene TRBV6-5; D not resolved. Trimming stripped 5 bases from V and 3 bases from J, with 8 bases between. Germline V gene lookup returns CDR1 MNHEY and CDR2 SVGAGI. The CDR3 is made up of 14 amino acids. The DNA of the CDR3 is TGTGCCAGCAGTCGCGTCGGTGGGGCCAACGTCCTGACTTTC. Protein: CASSRVGGANVLTF.

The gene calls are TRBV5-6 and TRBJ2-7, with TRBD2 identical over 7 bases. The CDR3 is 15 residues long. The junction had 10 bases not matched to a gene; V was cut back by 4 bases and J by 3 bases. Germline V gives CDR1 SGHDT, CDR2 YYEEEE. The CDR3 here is CASSLGGSGFYEQYF. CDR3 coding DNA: TGTGCCAGCAGCCTCGGAGGTAGCGGGTTCTACGAGCAGTACTTC.

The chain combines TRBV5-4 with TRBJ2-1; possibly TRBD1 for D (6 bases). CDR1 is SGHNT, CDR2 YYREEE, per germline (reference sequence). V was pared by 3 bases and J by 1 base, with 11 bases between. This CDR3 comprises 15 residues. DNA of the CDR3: TGTGCCAGCAGCTCCGGACAGTCATCCTACAATGAGCAGTTCTTC. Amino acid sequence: CASSSGQSSYNEQFF. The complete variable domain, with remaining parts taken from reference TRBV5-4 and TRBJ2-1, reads ETGVTQSPTHLIKTRGQQVTLRCSSQSGHNTVSWYQQALGQGPQFIFQYYREEENGRGNFPPRFSGLQFPNYSSELNVNALELDDSALYLCASSSGQSSYNEQFFGPGTRLTVL.

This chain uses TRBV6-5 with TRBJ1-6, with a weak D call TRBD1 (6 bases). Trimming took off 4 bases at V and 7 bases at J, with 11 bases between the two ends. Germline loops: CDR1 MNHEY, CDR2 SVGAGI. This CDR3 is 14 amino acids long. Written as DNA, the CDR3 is TGTGCCAGCAGTTTCAGGGGTCGCAATTCACCCCTCCACTTT. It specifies CASSFRGRNSPLHF.

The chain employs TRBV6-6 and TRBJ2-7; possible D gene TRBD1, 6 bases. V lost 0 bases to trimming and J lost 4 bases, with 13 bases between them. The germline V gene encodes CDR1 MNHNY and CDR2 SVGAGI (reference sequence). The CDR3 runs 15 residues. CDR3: CASSYSSSQGYEQYF. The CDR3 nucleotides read TGTGCCAGCAGTTACTCGAGTTCCCAGGGGTACGAGCAGTACTTC.

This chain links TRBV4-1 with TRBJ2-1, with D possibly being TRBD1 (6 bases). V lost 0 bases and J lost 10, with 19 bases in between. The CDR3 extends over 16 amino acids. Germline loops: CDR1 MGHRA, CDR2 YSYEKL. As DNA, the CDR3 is TGCGCCAGCAGCCAAGAGGGGGCTCCAGCGGCAGGGGAGCAGTTCTTC. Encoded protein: CASSQEGAPAAGEQFF.

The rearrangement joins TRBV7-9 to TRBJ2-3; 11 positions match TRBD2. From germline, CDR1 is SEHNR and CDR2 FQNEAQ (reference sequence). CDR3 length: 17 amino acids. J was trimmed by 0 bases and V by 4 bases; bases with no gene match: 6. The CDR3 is CASSSTTSGVSTDTQYF. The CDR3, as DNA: TGTGCCAGCAGCTCCACGACTAGCGGGGTTAGCACAGATACGCAGTATTTT.

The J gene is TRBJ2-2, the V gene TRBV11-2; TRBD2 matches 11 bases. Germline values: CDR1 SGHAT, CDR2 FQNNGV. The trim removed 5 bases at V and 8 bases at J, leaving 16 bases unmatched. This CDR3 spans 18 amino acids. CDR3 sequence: CASSLRVTSGTTLGELFF. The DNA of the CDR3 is TGTGCCAGCAGCCTAAGGGTGACTAGCGGGACCACTTTGGGGGAGCTGTTTTTT.

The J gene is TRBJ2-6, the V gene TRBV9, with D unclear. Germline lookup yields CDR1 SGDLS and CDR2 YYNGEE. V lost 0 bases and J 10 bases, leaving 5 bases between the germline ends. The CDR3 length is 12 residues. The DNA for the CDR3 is TGTGCCAGCAGCGTAGTCCAGAACGTCCTGACTTTC. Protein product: CASSVVQNVLTF. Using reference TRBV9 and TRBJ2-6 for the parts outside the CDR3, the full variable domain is DSGVTQTPKHLITATGQRVTLRCSPRSGDLSVYWYQQSLDQGLQFLIQYYNGEERAKGNILERFSAQQFPDLHSELNLSSLELGDSALYFCASSVVQNVLTFGAGSRLTVL.

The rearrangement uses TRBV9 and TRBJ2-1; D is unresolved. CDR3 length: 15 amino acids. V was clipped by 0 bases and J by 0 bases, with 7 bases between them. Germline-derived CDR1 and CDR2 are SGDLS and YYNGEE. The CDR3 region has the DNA TGTGCCAGCAGCGTAGTGCTAGGCTCCTACAATGAGCAGTTCTTC. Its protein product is CASSVVLGSYNEQFF.

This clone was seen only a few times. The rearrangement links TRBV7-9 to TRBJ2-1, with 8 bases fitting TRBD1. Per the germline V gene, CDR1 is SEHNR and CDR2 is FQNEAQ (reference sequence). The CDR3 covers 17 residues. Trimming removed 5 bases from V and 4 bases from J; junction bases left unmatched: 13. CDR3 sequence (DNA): TGTGCCAGCAGCCCCAGGGCTCGGGACAGGATTTACAATGAGCAGTTCTTC. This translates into CASSPRARDRIYNEQFF.

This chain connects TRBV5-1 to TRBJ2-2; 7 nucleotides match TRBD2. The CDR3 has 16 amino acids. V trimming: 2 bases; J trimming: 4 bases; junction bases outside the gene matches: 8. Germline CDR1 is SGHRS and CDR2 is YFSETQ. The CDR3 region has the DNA TGCGCCAGCAGCTTTGGAATGACTAGCAGCACCGGGGAGCTGTTTTTT. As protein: CASSFGMTSSTGELFF.

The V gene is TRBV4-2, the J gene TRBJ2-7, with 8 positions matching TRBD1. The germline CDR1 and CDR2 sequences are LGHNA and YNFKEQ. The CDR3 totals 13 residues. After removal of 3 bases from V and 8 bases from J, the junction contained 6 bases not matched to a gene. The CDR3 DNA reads TGTGCCAGCAGCCAGGACAGGGTTGAGAAGCAGTACTTC. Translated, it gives CASSQDRVEKQYF.

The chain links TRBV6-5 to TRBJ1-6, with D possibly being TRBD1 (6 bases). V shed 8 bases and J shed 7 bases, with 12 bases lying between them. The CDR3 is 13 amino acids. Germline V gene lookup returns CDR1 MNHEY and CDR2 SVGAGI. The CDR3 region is CASGNRENSPLHF. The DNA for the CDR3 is TGTGCCAGCGGAAACAGGGAAAATTCACCCCTCCACTTT.